The 23 T cell receptor beta chains below all came from one sample that was sequenced in a study of PD-L1 blockade in urothelial cancer. Indicated time point: pretreatment peripheral blood. The data were produced by immunoSEQ multiplex PCR, yet TCRdb's version contains in-frame clones alone and is incomplete. The table records 50,000 to 75,000 clones, approximately 78% of them present only once. Material: PBMCs, obtained around atezolizumab (anti-PD-L1) treatment. The receptors shown here come from a man between 65 and 85 years old with urothelial cancer.

This chain connects TRBV7-2 to TRBJ2-5; 11 bases are a match to TRBD2. With V trimmed by 1 base and J by 5 bases, 12 bases remained unmatched. The CDR3 totals 18 residues. Germline CDR1 reads SGHTA; CDR2 reads FQGNSA. CDR3 in amino acids: CASSLDIPSGRFGETQYF. The CDR3 DNA is TGTGCCAGCAGCTTAGATATCCCTAGCGGGAGGTTCGGGGAGACCCAGTACTTC. The entire variable domain, with the rest obtained from reference TRBV7-2 and TRBJ2-5, is as follows: GAGVSQSPSNKVTEKGKDVELRCDPISGHTALYWYRQSLGQGLEFLIYFQGNSAPDKSGLPSDRFSAERTGGSVSTLTIQRTQQEDSAVYLCASSLDIPSGRFGETQYFGPGTRLLVL.

This sequence joins TRBV2 and TRBJ2-7; a weak D match, TRBD1 (5 bases). Germline V lookup: CDR1 SNHLY, CDR2 FYNNEI. Trimming took off 5 bases at V and 5 bases at J, with 10 bases between the two ends. This CDR3 contains 12 residues. The CDR3 sequence is CASSPIRDEQYF. CDR3 nucleotides: TGTGCCAGCAGTCCTATCAGGGACGAGCAGTACTTC.

This clone was picked up a small number of times. The chain combines TRBV6-1 with TRBJ1-2; TRBD1 is a possible D gene (6 bases). CDR1 is MNHNS, CDR2 SASEGT, per germline. V was trimmed by 1 base and J by 11 bases, leaving 11 bases between them. CDR3 length: 12 residues. The CDR3 nucleotides are TGTGCCAGCAGTGAAGTGGGGGCCCTTTACACCTTC. This codes for CASSEVGALYTF.

This chain uses TRBV9 with TRBJ1-2, with 9 bases aligning to TRBD1. The J segment lost 5 bases and the V segment lost 4 bases, leaving 6 bases of the junction unmatched. Per the germline V gene, CDR1 is SGDLS and CDR2 is YYNGEE. The CDR3 has 14 amino acids. Written as DNA, the CDR3 is TGTGCCAGCAGCCCGTGGACAGGGGCTTATGGCTACACCTTC. Its translation is CASSPWTGAYGYTF. Based on the CDR3 plus reference TRBV9 and TRBJ1-2, the full variable domain is DSGVTQTPKHLITATGQRVTLRCSPRSGDLSVYWYQQSLDQGLQFLIQYYNGEERAKGNILERFSAQQFPDLHSELNLSSLELGDSALYFCASSPWTGAYGYTFGSGTRLTVV.

This clone came up once. The chain recombines TRBV5-1 with TRBJ2-1; 7 nucleotides align to TRBD2. The CDR3 totals 15 residues. Trimming took 5 bases from V and 6 from J; bases not matched to a gene: 11. Germline CDR1 SGHRS, CDR2 YFSETQ. The CDR3 region is CASSQTSIKANEQFF. The CDR3, as DNA: TGCGCCAGCAGTCAGACTAGCATTAAAGCCAATGAGCAGTTCTTC.

This clone has just a few counts. The J gene is TRBJ2-7, the V gene TRBV7-9, with a weak D call TRBD2 (5 bases). V was clipped by 2 bases and J by 3 bases, with 8 bases between them. This CDR3 spans 13 amino acids. Germline assignment: CDR1 SEHNR and CDR2 FQNEAQ (reference sequence). The DNA of the CDR3 is TGTGCCAGCAGCTTACTAGAGGGCTACGAGCAGTACTTC. Its translation is CASSLLEGYEQYF.

The J gene is TRBJ1-2, the V gene TRBV7-2; D might be TRBD1 (6 bases). Germline V gene data show CDR1 as SGHTA and CDR2 as FQGNSA. This CDR3 is built from 16 residues. V lost 1 base to trimming and J lost 4 bases, with 16 bases between them. The chain's CDR3 is CASSLGGDISLYGYTF. CDR3 sequence (DNA): TGTGCCAGCAGCTTAGGTGGGGACATATCTCTCTATGGCTACACCTTC.

The rearrangement joins TRBV2 to TRBJ1-5; D unresolved. V shed 4 bases and J shed 9 bases, with 13 bases lying between them. Germline-derived CDR1 and CDR2 are SNHLY and FYNNEI. There are 13 residues in the CDR3. The CDR3 DNA is TGTGCCAGCAGTGGTAACTTAGCGGGGCCCCAGCATTTT. Amino acids: CASSGNLAGPQHF.

The V gene is TRBV4-3, the J gene TRBJ1-2; 7 nucleotides match TRBD1. Trimming removed 5 bases from V and 2 bases from J; junction bases left unmatched: 8. The CDR3 covers 15 residues. Germline V lookup: CDR1 LGHNA, CDR2 YSLEER. In DNA form, the CDR3 reads TGCGCCAGCAGCGTATATAAGGGGGCGAACTATGGCTACACCTTC. Protein product: CASSVYKGANYGYTF.

The chain joins TRBV7-9 to TRBJ2-5; 9 nucleotides line up with TRBD1. Germline-derived CDR1 and CDR2 are SEHNR and FQNEAQ (reference sequence). V was clipped by 10 bases and J by 2 bases; unmatched bases: 17. The CDR3 covers 17 residues. The CDR3 DNA reads TGTGCCACCCCCACCTCAGTACGGGACAGGGAACAAGAGACCCAGTACTTC. Protein sequence: CATPTSVRDREQETQYF.

This chain uses TRBV27 with TRBJ2-7; 10 bases line up with TRBD1. This CDR3 has 16 residues. Germline CDR1 MNHEY, CDR2 SMNVEV (reference sequence). V lost 6 bases, J lost 4 bases, and 12 bases stayed unmatched. CDR3 protein: CASRLLGTGEMYEQYF. The CDR3 nucleotides are TGTGCCAGCAGACTCCTCGGGACAGGGGAGATGTACGAGCAGTACTTC.

The gene calls are TRBV7-6 and TRBJ2-3, with 9 bases aligning to TRBD1. Germline-derived CDR1 and CDR2 are SGHVS and FNYEAQ. The V and J ends lost 3 bases and 4 bases, in that order; junction bases with no gene match: 5. The CDR3 is 15 residues long. In DNA, the CDR3 is TGTGCCAGCAGCTTGGGACAGGGATTACCAGATACGCAGTATTTT. As protein: CASSLGQGLPDTQYF.

The J gene is TRBJ2-7, the V gene TRBV4-3; the D gene is possibly TRBD2 (5 bases). Between the trimmed V and J ends, which lost 1 base and 3 bases, there was a span of 13 bases. The CDR3 contains 15 residues. Germline-derived CDR1 and CDR2 are LGHNA and YSLEER. CDR3 protein: CASSQVVGRDYEQYF. CDR3 sequence (DNA): TGCGCCAGCAGCCAAGTCGTTGGACGGGACTACGAGCAGTACTTC.

The chain has TRBV28 and TRBJ2-5; the D gene is possibly TRBD2 (6 bases). This CDR3 spans 16 amino acids. The V and J ends lost 6 bases and 3 bases respectively, with 20 bases between them. Per germline, CDR1 MDHEN and CDR2 SYDVKM. CDR3 sequence reads: CASSYPSLPGEETQYF. CDR3 nucleotide sequence: TGTGCCAGCAGCTACCCGTCTCTCCCGGGAGAAGAGACCCAGTACTTC.

V usage is TRBV29-1 and J usage is TRBJ2-7; weak D call: TRBD2 (6 bases). Germline V gives CDR1 SQVTM, CDR2 ANQGSEA. The V end lost 4 bases, the J end lost 8 bases, and 12 bases lay between the germline ends. This CDR3 spans 11 amino acids. The CDR3: CSVAAGSKQYF. The CDR3 DNA sequence: TGCAGCGTTGCAGCCGGGAGCAAGCAGTACTTC.

V and J are TRBV6-5 and TRBJ1-1, with D perhaps TRBD1 (5 bases). V gave up 0 bases and J gave up 4 bases, with 12 bases separating them. Germline values: CDR1 MNHEY, CDR2 SVGAGI. The CDR3 loop spans 15 amino acids. The CDR3 coding sequence is TGTGCCAGCAGTTACTCGCAGGGTGGCGGCACTGAAGCTTTCTTT. Protein product: CASSYSQGGGTEAFF.

V is TRBV7-9 and J is TRBJ1-5; 10 nucleotides match TRBD1. CDR1 and CDR2 from the germline V gene are SEHNR and FQNEAQ (reference sequence). CDR3 length equals 16 residues. V dropped 6 bases and J dropped 2; count of bases not matched to a gene: 7. This CDR3 reads CASSSTGGSGNQPQHF. The CDR3 bases are TGTGCCAGCAGTTCGACAGGGGGCAGCGGCAATCAGCCCCAGCATTTT.

This clone occurred a few times. The chain links TRBV6-7 to TRBJ2-7, with 12 bases lining up with TRBD2. TRBV6-7 is an ORF; its function is uncertain. The CDR3 is made up of 13 amino acids. V trimming: 11 bases; J trimming: 2 bases; junction bases outside the gene matches: 4. CDR3 sequence (DNA): TGTGCCCACGGACTAGCGGGAACCTACGAGCAGTACTTC. Translating it yields CAHGLAGTYEQYF.

The rearrangement uses TRBV9 and TRBJ2-1; TRBD1 agrees at 7 bases. V lost 3 bases, J lost 7 bases, and 10 bases stayed unmatched. Per the germline V gene, CDR1 is SGDLS and CDR2 is YYNGEE. CDR3 length: 15 amino acids. CDR3 in DNA: TGTGCCAGCAGCGCTCTTGACAGGGCGAGGAATGAGCAGTTCTTC. It specifies CASSALDRARNEQFF.

The rearrangement uses TRBV6-1 and TRBJ2-3, with a tentative D call TRBD2 (7 bases). CDR1 and CDR2 from the germline V gene are MNHNS and SASEGT. The CDR3 totals 14 residues. The V and J ends lost 3 bases and 4 bases respectively, with 11 bases between them. Here the CDR3 DNA reads TGTGCCAGCAGTGACGGCGGGGGCGCAGATACGCAGTATTTT. It encodes CASSDGGGADTQYF.

This chain connects TRBV7-2 to TRBJ2-7, with D possibly TRBD2 on 6 matching bases. The CDR3 totals 15 residues. The V end lost 5 bases, the J end lost 4 bases, and 18 bases lay between the germline ends. Per germline, CDR1 SGHTA and CDR2 FQGNSA. For the CDR3, the DNA is TGTGCCAGCAGCAAGATAGGGACTGCCGTTTACGAGCAGTACTTC. Protein product: CASSKIGTAVYEQYF.

This sequence joins TRBV9 and TRBJ2-5; perhaps TRBD1 as D (5 bases). The J call may not be correct, given that the DNA end is closer to TRBJ2-7. The germline V gene encodes CDR1 SGDLS and CDR2 YYNGEE. The CDR3 loop spans 15 amino acids. The CDR3 DNA is TGTGCCAGCAGCGTAGGTGCAGGGATTGGCAACGAGCAGTACTTC. Translation: CASSVGAGIGNEQYF.

Comments on this clone: Being one base from a much bigger clone, this may be a read error. The J gene is TRBJ2-7, the V gene TRBV28, with 10 bases that match TRBD1. V dropped 5 bases and J dropped 3; count of bases not matched to a gene: 4. Germline V CDR1 and CDR2: MDHEN, SYDVKM. This CDR3 has 14 amino acids. The chain's CDR3 is CASSPRTGGYEQYF. As DNA, the CDR3 is TGTGCCAGCAGTCCCCGGACAGGGGGCTACGAGCAGTACTTC. The variable domain in full, with the rest retrieved from reference TRBV28 and TRBJ2-7, is DVKVTQSSRYLVKRTGEKVFLECVQDMDHENMFWYRQDPGLGLRLIYFSYDVKMKEKGDIPEGYSVSREKKERFSLILESASTNQTSMYLCASSPRTGGYEQYFGPGTRLTVT.